This T cell receptor (beta chain) was recovered during a study of neurological immune-mediated disorders. Across the study: Relapsing-remitting disease was seen in most of the 34 multiple sclerosis patients, and secondary progressive disease was seen in 3.

This clonotype was picked up many times. Its cognate antigen is unknown. Synthesis of cDNA was carried out by template-switch 5'RACE. The reaction used 10-nucleotide random UMIs. TCRdb re-analysed the 5' RACE reads in MiXCR, keeping a single row per CDR3 protein. The sample gives tens of thousands of distinct CDR3 sequences, approximately 3% of which show up once; more than 12% is in the top ten. Study-wide results and limits: Phylogenetic grouping assigned the repertoires of 18 of 34 multiple sclerosis patients to a single related-CDR3 cluster, which may represent a signature.

What was sequenced was PBMCs. This clonotype originated in a woman between 50 and 59 years old with multiple sclerosis.

The CDR3 nucleotides are TGTGCCAGCAGCTTAGGAGGGACAGGGGATCAGCCCCAGCATTTT. This encodes CASSLGGTGDQPQHF. V usage is TRBV7-8 and J usage is TRBJ1-5; 10 nucleotides align to TRBD1. The junction had 2 bases not matched to a gene; V was cut back by 1 base and J by 5 bases. The CDR3 spans 15 residues. In germline, CDR1 is SGHVS, CDR2 FQNEAQ.